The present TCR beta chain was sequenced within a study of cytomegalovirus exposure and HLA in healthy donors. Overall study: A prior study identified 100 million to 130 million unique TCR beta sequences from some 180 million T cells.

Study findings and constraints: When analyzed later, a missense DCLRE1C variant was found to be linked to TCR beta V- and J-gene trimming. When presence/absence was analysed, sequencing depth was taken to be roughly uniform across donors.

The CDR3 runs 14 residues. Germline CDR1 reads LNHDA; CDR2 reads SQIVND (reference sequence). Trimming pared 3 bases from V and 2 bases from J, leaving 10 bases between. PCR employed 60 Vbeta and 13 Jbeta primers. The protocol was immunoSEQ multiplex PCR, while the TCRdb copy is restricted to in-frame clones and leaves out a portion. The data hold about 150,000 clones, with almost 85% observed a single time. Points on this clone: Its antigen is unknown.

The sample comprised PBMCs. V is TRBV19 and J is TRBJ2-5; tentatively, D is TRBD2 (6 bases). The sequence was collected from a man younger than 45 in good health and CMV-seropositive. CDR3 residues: CASSIGGRQETQYF. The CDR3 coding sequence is TGTGCCAGTAGTATCGGGGGTCGTCAAGAGACCCAGTACTTC.